The 23 T cell receptor beta chains presented below share a single source sample, sequenced in a study of shared clonotypes between healthy human individuals (dated by TCRdb to 2018 to 2021). CD8 naive samples consisted of CD45RO-negative cells that were positively selected for CCR7, yielding a CD45RA+CCR7+ population without TemRA cells. The library was produced with the immunoSEQ multiplex PCR assay. The source is immuneACCESS, and TCRdb retained only in-frame sequences with V and J called. Part of the clones is not carried over; for the studies checked, unresolved V genes explain less than half of this, and the remainder is unexplained. In this sample the table shows 760,000 or so clones, about 96% of which occur a single time. Together, the top ten hold less than 0.25% of the sample. Sequencing was carried out using naive CD8+ T cells sorted from blood. Taken with the paper, the label for cell subset or site translates to: CD45RA+CCR7+. The receptors were sampled from a man younger than 45 in good health.

This clone was detected once. V gene TRBV28 combines with J gene TRBJ2-5, with no clear D. V was cut by 4 bases and J by 2 bases, with 17 bases left in between. The CDR3 is 16 amino acids. The V gene's germline CDR1 is MDHEN and CDR2 SYDVKM. The chain's CDR3 is CASSSPRALLQETQYF. The DNA of the CDR3 is TGTGCCAGCAGTTCCCCCCGGGCTCTCTTACAAGAGACCCAGTACTTC.

The chain combines TRBV9 with TRBJ2-7, with 7 nucleotides matching TRBD2. J lost 1 base, V lost 4 bases, and 8 bases had no gene match. The germline V gene has CDR1 SGDLS and CDR2 YYNGEE. CDR3 length equals 15 residues. CDR3 DNA sequence: TGTGCCAGCAGCCCCGAAAGCGGGGCTTCCTACGAGCAGTACTTC. Translated: CASSPESGASYEQYF.

This clone showed up just once. The rearrangement uses TRBV27 and TRBJ1-2; 9 bases match TRBD1. The CDR3 runs 12 residues. The germline V gene encodes CDR1 MNHEY and CDR2 SMNVEV (reference sequence). V shed 5 bases, J shed 8 bases, and the junction held 3 bases outside the gene matches. The CDR3 spells CASSVTGGGYTF. The DNA for the CDR3 is TGTGCCAGCAGTGTCACAGGGGGCGGCTACACCTTC.

The CDR3 protein is CASSQVTTSGSLYAETQYF. The CDR3 nucleotides are TGCGCCAGCAGCCAAGTAACTACTAGTGGCTCTCTATACGCAGAGACCCAGTACTTC. The J gene is TRBJ2-5, the V gene TRBV4-3; maybe TRBD2 (5 bases). This CDR3 comprises 19 residues. V shed 1 base and J shed 4 bases, with 25 bases lying between them. CDR1 and CDR2 (germline): LGHNA, YSLEER.

The chain is built from TRBV5-1 and TRBJ2-7, with TRBD2 matching 14 bases. Trimming cost V 5 bases and J 0 bases; bases outside gene matches: 7. The CDR3 covers 17 residues. CDR1 and CDR2 from the germline V gene are SGHRS and YFSETQ. CDR3 in DNA: TGCGCCAGCAGGCCGGGACTAGCGGGAGTAAACTCCTACGAGCAGTACTTC. It translates to CASRPGLAGVNSYEQYF.

This clone was detected once. The chain combines TRBV7-9 with TRBJ1-5; TRBD1 matches at 10 bases. Germline assignment: CDR1 SEHNR and CDR2 FQNEAQ (reference sequence). With 4 bases clipped from V and 6 bases from J, the junction kept 3 bases outside the gene matches. The CDR3 runs to 14 residues. CDR3 residues: CASSSTGGTQPQHF. Written as DNA, the CDR3 is TGTGCCAGCAGCTCGACAGGGGGCACTCAGCCCCAGCATTTT.

The CDR3 coding sequence is TGTGCCAGCAGTTCCATGGTACCCTTATGGAATGAGCAGTTCTTC. Protein product: CASSSMVPLWNEQFF. V gene TRBV27 combines with J gene TRBJ2-1; no reliable D call. This CDR3 region has 15 residues. Germline V gives CDR1 MNHEY, CDR2 SMNVEV (reference sequence). V was shortened by 4 bases and J by 7 bases, with 17 bases between the two germline ends.

V gene TRBV5-4 combines with J gene TRBJ2-2; perhaps TRBD2 as D (5 bases). This CDR3 comprises 14 residues. From germline, CDR1 is SGHNT and CDR2 YYREEE (reference sequence). V was pared by 2 bases and J by 1 base, with 6 bases between. The DNA for the CDR3 is TGTGCCAGCAGCTTCGGGGAGAACACCGGGGAGCTGTTTTTT. Protein sequence: CASSFGENTGELFF.

This rearrangement joins TRBV5-5 to TRBJ2-3; D unclear. V gave up 4 bases and J gave up 3 bases, with 15 bases separating them. The CDR3 consists of 15 residues. Germline lookup yields CDR1 SGHKS and CDR2 YYEKEE (reference sequence). The CDR3 spells CASSPSSRRTDTQYF. CDR3 coding DNA: TGTGCCAGCAGCCCGTCGTCCCGGAGAACAGATACGCAGTATTTT.

The chain recombines TRBV6-1 with TRBJ2-7, with D hard to call. CDR1 is MNHNS, CDR2 SASEGT, per germline. V dropped 3 bases and J dropped 2 bases, with 11 bases sitting between them. CDR3 length equals 14 residues. The DNA of the CDR3 is TGTGCCAGCAGTGATTGGGGAAAAACCTACGAGCAGTACTTC. It specifies CASSDWGKTYEQYF.

V and J are TRBV7-9 and TRBJ2-7; no clear D gene. CDR3 length: 11 amino acids. Germline values: CDR1 SEHNR, CDR2 FQNEAQ (reference sequence). V dropped 8 bases and J dropped 1 base, with 6 bases sitting between them. CDR3 region: CASARSYEQYF. The CDR3 region has the DNA TGTGCCAGCGCCAGGTCCTACGAGCAGTACTTC. The complete variable domain, with remaining parts taken from reference TRBV7-9 and TRBJ2-7, reads DTGVSQNPRHKITKRGQNVTFRCDPISEHNRLYWYRQTLGQGPEFLTYFQNEAQLEKSRLLSDRFSAERPKGSFSTLEIQRTEQGDSAMYLCASARSYEQYFGPGTRLTVT.

The rearrangement links TRBV7-6 to TRBJ1-3, with TRBD1 matching over 7 bases. The CDR3 contains 19 residues. The germline V gene encodes CDR1 SGHVS and CDR2 FNYEAQ. With 2 bases clipped from V and 1 base from J, the junction kept 14 bases outside the gene matches. The CDR3 loop reads CASSLFGDPDRVSGNTIYF. Written as DNA, the CDR3 is TGTGCCAGCAGCTTATTTGGGGACCCAGACAGGGTTTCTGGAAACACCATATATTTT.

The chain joins TRBV7-2 to TRBJ2-7; D gene uncertain. Germline values: CDR1 SGHTA, CDR2 FQGNSA. V shed 1 base and J shed 2 bases, with 6 bases lying between them. There are 13 residues in the CDR3. The CDR3 sequence: CASSLEYTYEQYF. The CDR3 bases are TGTGCCAGCAGCTTAGAGTACACCTACGAGCAGTACTTC.

This sequence joins TRBV28 and TRBJ1-1; the match to TRBD1 covers 7 bases. V trimming: 2 bases; J trimming: 6 bases; junction bases outside the gene matches: 6. Germline CDR1 is MDHEN and CDR2 is SYDVKM. CDR3 length equals 14 residues. CDR3 amino acids: CASSLTGVVAEAFF. DNA of the CDR3: TGTGCCAGCAGTTTAACAGGGGTGGTTGCTGAAGCTTTCTTT.

The V gene is TRBV29-1, the J gene TRBJ2-2; the D gene is possibly TRBD1 (6 bases). Per germline, CDR1 SQVTM and CDR2 ANQGSEA. The CDR3 runs to 14 residues. Trimming pared 5 bases from V and 1 base from J, leaving 11 bases between. CDR3 in amino acids: CSVRGWENTGELFF. The CDR3 nucleotides are TGCAGCGTTAGGGGGTGGGAGAACACCGGGGAGCTGTTTTTT.

The chain links TRBV6-5 to TRBJ2-7, with D unclear. The CDR3 has 14 residues. Germline CDR1 and CDR2: MNHEY and SVGAGI. V shed 6 bases and J shed 1 base, with 13 bases lying between them. CDR3 loop: CASSPQALSYEQYF. The CDR3 DNA sequence: TGTGCCAGCAGCCCGCAGGCGTTATCCTACGAGCAGTACTTC.

V and J are TRBV28 and TRBJ1-5, with TRBD1 matching 10 bases. The CDR3 length is 14 residues. The V gene's germline CDR1 is MDHEN and CDR2 SYDVKM. With V trimmed by 7 bases and J by 7 bases, 7 bases remained unmatched. CDR3 loop: CASIETGGGQPQHF. CDR3 DNA sequence: TGTGCCAGCATCGAGACAGGGGGCGGACAGCCCCAGCATTTT.

The gene calls are TRBV15 and TRBJ2-1; no reliable D call. Germline CDR1 LNHNV, CDR2 YYDKDF (reference sequence). This CDR3 region has 15 residues. Trimming left V 3 bases short and J 2 bases short, with 11 bases between. The CDR3 DNA follows: TGTGCCACCAGCAGTGTCAACGGAGCCTACAATGAGCAGTTCTTC. This translates into CATSSVNGAYNEQFF.

The chain joins TRBV27 to TRBJ2-7; D call uncertain. The CDR3 spans 13 residues. Trimming removed 5 bases from V and 4 bases from J, with 12 bases in between. Per the germline V gene, CDR1 is MNHEY and CDR2 is SMNVEV (reference sequence). The CDR3 here is CASSPYLGYEQYF. The CDR3 nucleotides are TGTGCCAGCAGTCCCTACCTAGGGTACGAGCAGTACTTC.

V is TRBV9 and J is TRBJ2-7; 7 bases match TRBD1. Trimming removed 5 bases from V and 6 bases from J; junction bases left unmatched: 5. Germline CDR1 reads SGDLS; CDR2 reads YYNGEE. This CDR3 is built from 12 residues. CDR3 nucleotides: TGTGCCAGCAGTGGGCGACAGGGCGAGCAGTACTTC. Amino acids: CASSGRQGEQYF.

This sequence joins TRBV6-4 and TRBJ2-2; TRBD2 matches 8 bases. CDR1 is MRHNA and CDR2 is SNTAGT in the germline V gene. V lost 2 bases to trimming and J lost 4 bases; unmatched junction nucleotides: 0. The CDR3 sequence is 14 residues long. The CDR3 region is CASSDGTSTGELFF. CDR3 nucleotide sequence: TGTGCCAGCAGTGACGGGACTAGCACCGGGGAGCTGTTTTTT.

This chain joins TRBV18 and TRBJ2-5; maybe TRBD2 (6 bases). The V gene lost 3 bases and the J gene lost 4 bases, with 15 bases spanning the gap. This CDR3 is 15 amino acids long. Germline assignment: CDR1 KGHSH and CDR2 LQKENI. As DNA, the CDR3 is TGTGCCAGCTCACCCGACCGGAGGAGGGGAGAGACCCAGTACTTC. It encodes CASSPDRRRGETQYF.

The rearrangement links TRBV5-4 to TRBJ2-6, with TRBD1 matching over 9 bases. Germline V gene sequence: CDR1 SGHNT, CDR2 YYREEE (reference sequence). The V segment lost 4 bases and the J segment 0 bases; nucleotides outside the gene matches: 5. The CDR3 spans 17 residues. DNA of the CDR3: TGTGCCAGCAGCCCCGGGACAGGGTACTCTGGGGCCAACGTCCTGACTTTC. Its protein is CASSPGTGYSGANVLTF.